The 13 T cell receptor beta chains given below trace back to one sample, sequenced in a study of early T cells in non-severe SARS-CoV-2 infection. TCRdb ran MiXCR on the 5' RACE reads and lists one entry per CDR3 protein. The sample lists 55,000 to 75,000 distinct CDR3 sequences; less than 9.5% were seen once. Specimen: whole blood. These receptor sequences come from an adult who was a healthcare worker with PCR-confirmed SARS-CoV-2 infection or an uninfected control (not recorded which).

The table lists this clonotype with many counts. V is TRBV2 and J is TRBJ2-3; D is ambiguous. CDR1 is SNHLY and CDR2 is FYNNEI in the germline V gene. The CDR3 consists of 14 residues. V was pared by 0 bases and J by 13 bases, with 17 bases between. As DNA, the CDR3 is TGTGCCAGCAGTGAAGCCGGGTACGGACCCCCCGAGTATTTT. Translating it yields CASSEAGYGPPEYF. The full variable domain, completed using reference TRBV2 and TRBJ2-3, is EPEVTQTPSHQVTQMGQEVILRCVPISNHLYFYWYRQILGQKVEFLVSFYNNEISEKSEIFDDQFSVERPDGSNFTLKIRSTKLEDSAMYFCASSEAGYGPPEYFGPGTRLTVL.

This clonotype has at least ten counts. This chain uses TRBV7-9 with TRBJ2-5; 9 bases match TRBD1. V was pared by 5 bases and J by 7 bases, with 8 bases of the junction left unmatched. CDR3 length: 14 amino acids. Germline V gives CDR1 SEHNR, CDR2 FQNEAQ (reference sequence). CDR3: CASSPGQGVGTQYF. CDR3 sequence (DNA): TGTGCCAGCAGCCCGGGACAGGGAGTAGGGACCCAGTACTTC.

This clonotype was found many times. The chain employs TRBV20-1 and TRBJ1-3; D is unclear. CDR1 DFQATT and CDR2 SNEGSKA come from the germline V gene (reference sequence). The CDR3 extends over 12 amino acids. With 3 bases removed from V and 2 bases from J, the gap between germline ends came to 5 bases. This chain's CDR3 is CSASSAGNTIYF. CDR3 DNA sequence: TGCAGTGCTAGTAGCGCTGGAAACACCATATATTTT.

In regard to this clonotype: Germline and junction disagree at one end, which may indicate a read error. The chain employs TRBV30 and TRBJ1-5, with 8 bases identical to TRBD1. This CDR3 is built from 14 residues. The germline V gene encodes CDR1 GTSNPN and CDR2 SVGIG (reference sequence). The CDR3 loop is CARSYDRGPQPQHF. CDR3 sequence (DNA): TGTGCCCGGAGTTACGACAGGGGACCTCAGCCCCAGCATTTT.

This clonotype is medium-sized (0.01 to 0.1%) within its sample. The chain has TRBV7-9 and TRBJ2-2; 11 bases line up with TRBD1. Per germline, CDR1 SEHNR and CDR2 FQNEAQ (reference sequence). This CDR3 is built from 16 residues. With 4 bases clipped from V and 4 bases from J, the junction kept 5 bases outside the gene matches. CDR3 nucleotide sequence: TGTGCCAGCAGCTCTCCCGGGACAGGGGGCACCGGGGAGCTGTTTTTT. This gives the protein CASSSPGTGGTGELFF. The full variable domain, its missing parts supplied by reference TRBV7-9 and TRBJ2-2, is DTGVSQNPRHKITKRGQNVTFRCDPISEHNRLYWYRQTLGQGPEFLTYFQNEAQLEKSRLLSDRFSAERPKGSFSTLEIQRTEQGDSAMYLCASSSPGTGGTGELFFGEGSRLTVL.

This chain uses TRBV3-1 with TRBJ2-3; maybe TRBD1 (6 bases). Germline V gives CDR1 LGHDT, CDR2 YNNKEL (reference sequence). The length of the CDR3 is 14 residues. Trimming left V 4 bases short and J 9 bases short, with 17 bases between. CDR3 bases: TGTGCCAGCAGCCCGGACAGCGGAAAGTTCACGCAGTATTTT. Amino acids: CASSPDSGKFTQYF.

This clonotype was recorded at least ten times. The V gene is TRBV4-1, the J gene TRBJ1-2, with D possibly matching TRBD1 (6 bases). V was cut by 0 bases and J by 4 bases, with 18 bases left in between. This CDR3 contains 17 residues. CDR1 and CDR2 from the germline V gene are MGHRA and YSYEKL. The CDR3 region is CASSQDWGGQTGYGYTF. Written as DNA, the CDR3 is TGCGCCAGCAGCCAAGATTGGGGTGGACAGACCGGCTATGGCTACACCTTC.

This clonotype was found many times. The CDR3 sequence is CASRPGDRVYYEQYF. CDR3 coding DNA: TGTGCCAGCAGACCCGGAGACAGGGTTTATTACGAGCAGTACTTC. The chain has TRBV28 and TRBJ2-7; TRBD1 matches 7 bases. V dropped 6 bases and J dropped 4; count of bases not matched to a gene: 12. Germline loops: CDR1 MDHEN, CDR2 SYDVKM. The CDR3 consists of 15 residues.

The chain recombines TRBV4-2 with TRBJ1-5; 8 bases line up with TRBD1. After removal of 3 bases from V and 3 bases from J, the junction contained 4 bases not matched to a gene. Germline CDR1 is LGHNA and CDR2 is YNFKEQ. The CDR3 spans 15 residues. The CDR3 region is CASSQGGQDNQPQHF. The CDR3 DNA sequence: TGTGCCAGCAGCCAGGGGGGACAGGACAATCAGCCCCAGCATTTT.

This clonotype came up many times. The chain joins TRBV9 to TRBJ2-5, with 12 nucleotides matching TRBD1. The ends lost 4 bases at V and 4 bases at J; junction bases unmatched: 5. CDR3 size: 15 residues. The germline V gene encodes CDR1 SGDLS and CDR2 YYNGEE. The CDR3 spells CASSSGTGGSETQYF. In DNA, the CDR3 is TGTGCCAGCAGCTCCGGGACAGGGGGCTCAGAGACCCAGTACTTC.

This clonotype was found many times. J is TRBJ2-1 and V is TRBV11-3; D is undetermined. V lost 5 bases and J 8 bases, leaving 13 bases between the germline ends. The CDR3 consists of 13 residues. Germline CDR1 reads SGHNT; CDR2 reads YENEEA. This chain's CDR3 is CASSQGRLDEQFF. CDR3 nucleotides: TGTGCCAGCAGCCAAGGGCGGCTGGATGAGCAGTTCTTC.

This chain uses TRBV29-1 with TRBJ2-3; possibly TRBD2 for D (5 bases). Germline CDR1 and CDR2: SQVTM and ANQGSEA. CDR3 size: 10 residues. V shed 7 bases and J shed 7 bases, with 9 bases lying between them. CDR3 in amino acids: CSAGLYTQYF. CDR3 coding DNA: TGCAGCGCAGGACTTTATACGCAGTATTTT.

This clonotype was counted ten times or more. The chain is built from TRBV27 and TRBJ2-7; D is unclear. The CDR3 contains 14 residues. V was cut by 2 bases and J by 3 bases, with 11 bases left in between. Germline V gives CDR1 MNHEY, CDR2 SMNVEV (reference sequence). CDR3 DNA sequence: TGTGCCAGCAGTTTACGTGAGAAGGGCTACGAGCAGTACTTC. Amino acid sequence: CASSLREKGYEQYF.